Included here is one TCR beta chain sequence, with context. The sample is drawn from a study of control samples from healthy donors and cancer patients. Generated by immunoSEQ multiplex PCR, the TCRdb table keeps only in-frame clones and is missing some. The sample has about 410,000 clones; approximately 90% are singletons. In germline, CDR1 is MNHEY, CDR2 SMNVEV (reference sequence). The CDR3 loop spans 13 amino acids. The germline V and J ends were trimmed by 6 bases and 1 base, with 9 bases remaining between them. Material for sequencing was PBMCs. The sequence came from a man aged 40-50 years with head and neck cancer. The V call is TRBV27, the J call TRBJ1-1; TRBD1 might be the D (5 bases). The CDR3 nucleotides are TGTGCCAGCAGCGGACACCAGAACACTGAAGCTTTCTTT. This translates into CASSGHQNTEAFF.